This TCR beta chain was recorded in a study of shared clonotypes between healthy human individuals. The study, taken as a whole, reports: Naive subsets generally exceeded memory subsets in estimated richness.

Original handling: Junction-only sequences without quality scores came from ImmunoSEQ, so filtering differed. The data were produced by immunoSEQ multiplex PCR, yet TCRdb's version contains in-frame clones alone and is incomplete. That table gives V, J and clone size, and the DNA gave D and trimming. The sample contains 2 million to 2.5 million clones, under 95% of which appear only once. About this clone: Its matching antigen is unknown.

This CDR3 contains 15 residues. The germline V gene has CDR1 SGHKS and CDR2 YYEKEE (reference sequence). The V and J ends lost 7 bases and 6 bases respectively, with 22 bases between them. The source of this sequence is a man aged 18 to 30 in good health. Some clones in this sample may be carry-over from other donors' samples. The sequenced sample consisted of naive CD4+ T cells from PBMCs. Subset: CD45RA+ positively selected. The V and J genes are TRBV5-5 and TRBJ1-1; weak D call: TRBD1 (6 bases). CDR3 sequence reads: CASGRTDLNNPEAFF. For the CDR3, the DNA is TGTGCCAGCGGACGGACAGACTTGAACAACCCTGAAGCTTTCTTT.